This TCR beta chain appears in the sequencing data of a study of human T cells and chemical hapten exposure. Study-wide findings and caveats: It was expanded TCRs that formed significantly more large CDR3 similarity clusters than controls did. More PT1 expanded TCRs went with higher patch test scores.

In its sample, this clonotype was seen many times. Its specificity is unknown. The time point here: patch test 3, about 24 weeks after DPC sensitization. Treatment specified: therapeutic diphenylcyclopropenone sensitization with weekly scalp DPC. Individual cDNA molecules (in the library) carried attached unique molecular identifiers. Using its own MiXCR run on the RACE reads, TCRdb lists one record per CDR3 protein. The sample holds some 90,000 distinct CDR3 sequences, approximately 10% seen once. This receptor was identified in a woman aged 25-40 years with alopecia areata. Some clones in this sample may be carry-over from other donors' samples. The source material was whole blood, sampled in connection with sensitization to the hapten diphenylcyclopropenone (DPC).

This CDR3 is CAIRERQNNSPLHF. The CDR3 DNA follows: TGTGCCATCAGGGAAAGACAGAATAATTCACCCCTCCACTTT. The chain has TRBV10-3 and TRBJ1-6, with D possibly TRBD1 on 5 matching bases. Germline V gene data show CDR1 as ENHRY and CDR2 as SYGVKD. Trimming stripped 6 bases from V and 5 bases from J, with 11 bases between. The CDR3 totals 14 residues.